Listed below are T cell receptor beta chains from one sample, sequenced in a study of blood T cells in healthy people across ages. TCRdb processed the 5' RACE reads anew with MiXCR; each CDR3 protein has one entry. The sample shows hundreds of thousands of distinct CDR3 sequences, about 30% of them seen only once. Sequencing was carried out using blood. The receptors derive from a woman of 80 years or more in good health. CDR3s include the opening cysteine and the closing phenylalanine or tryptophan. The D gene is left open where the match is weak. A clone size is listed for some rows: how often the clone was seen (once, few, many), or a class if it is expanded.

d_call: -
j_call: TRBJ1-4
v_call: TRBV5-1
clone_size: few
cdr3_aa: CASSLNLKNLFF
cdr3_nt: TGCGCCAGCAGCTTGAACCTGAAAAACCTGTTTTTT

d_call: -
j_call: TRBJ1-5
v_call: TRBV11-2
clone_size: -
cdr3_aa: CASSLDGTDQPQHF
cdr3_nt: TGTGCCAGCAGCTTAGATGGAACCGATCAGCCCCAGCATTTT

d_call: -
j_call: TRBJ2-3
v_call: TRBV7-9
clone_size: -
cdr3_aa: CASSIPRERNTDTQYF
cdr3_nt: TGTGCCAGCAGCATTCCCAGGGAACGTAACACAGATACGCAGTATTTT

d_call: -
j_call: TRBJ1-2
v_call: TRBV7-2
clone_size: many
cdr3_aa: CASSLEEAGYYGYTF
cdr3_nt: TGTGCCAGCAGCTTAGAGGAGGCGGGGTACTATGGCTACACCTTC

d_call: -
j_call: TRBJ1-5
v_call: TRBV5-6
clone_size: -
cdr3_aa: CASSSGRGNTYQPQHF
cdr3_nt: TGTGCCAGCTCATCAGGGAGGGGGAATACCTATCAGCCCCAGCATTTT

d_call: TRBD2
j_call: TRBJ2-2
v_call: TRBV7-2
clone_size: few
cdr3_aa: CASSPQRGGRTGELFF
cdr3_nt: TGTGCCAGCAGCCCTCAGCGGGGGGGCAGGACCGGGGAGCTGTTTTTT

d_call: TRBD2
j_call: TRBJ2-7
v_call: TRBV30
clone_size: once
cdr3_aa: CAWSSGGTYNEQYF
cdr3_nt: TGTGCCTGGAGCAGCGGGGGGACCTACAATGAGCAGTACTTC

d_call: -
j_call: TRBJ2-3
v_call: TRBV4-2
clone_size: many
cdr3_aa: CASSQVGSRGTQYF
cdr3_nt: TGTGCCAGCAGCCAAGTGGGGTCCCGGGGTACGCAGTATTTT

d_call: -
j_call: TRBJ2-1
v_call: TRBV7-9
clone_size: many
cdr3_aa: CASSLAGRAANNEQFF
cdr3_nt: TGTGCCAGCAGTTTGGCGGGCAGGGCCGCTAACAATGAGCAGTTCTTC

d_call: TRBD1
j_call: TRBJ2-7
v_call: TRBV30
clone_size: -
cdr3_aa: CAWSGDRDYEQYF
cdr3_nt: TGTGCCTGGAGTGGGGACAGGGACTACGAGCAGTACTTC

d_call: TRBD2
j_call: TRBJ2-4
v_call: TRBV14
clone_size: few
cdr3_aa: CASSQDLRTSGALVAKNIQYF
cdr3_nt: TGTGCCAGCAGCCAAGATCTTAGGACTAGCGGGGCCTTGGTCGCCAAAAACATTCAGTACTTC

d_call: -
j_call: TRBJ1-1
v_call: TRBV7-2
clone_size: -
cdr3_aa: CASSLAQSARSEAFF
cdr3_nt: TGTGCCAGCAGCTTAGCGCAAAGTGCTAGGTCTGAAGCTTTCTTT

d_call: -
j_call: TRBJ1-5
v_call: TRBV7-9
clone_size: many
cdr3_aa: CASSPPGSNSNQPQHF
cdr3_nt: TGTGCCAGCAGCCCCCCTGGGTCTAATAGCAATCAGCCCCAGCATTTT

d_call: -
j_call: TRBJ2-2
v_call: TRBV6-5
clone_size: few
cdr3_aa: CASSSGDREAGELFF
cdr3_nt: TGTGCCAGCAGTTCAGGGGATCGGGAGGCCGGGGAGCTGTTTTTT

d_call: TRBD1
j_call: TRBJ2-3
v_call: TRBV10-3
clone_size: many
cdr3_aa: CAISEDRGTDTQYF
cdr3_nt: TGTGCCATCAGTGAAGACAGGGGGACAGATACGCAGTATTTT

d_call: -
j_call: TRBJ1-2
v_call: TRBV19
clone_size: -
cdr3_aa: CATKDRANYGYTF
cdr3_nt: TGTGCCACTAAGGACAGAGCTAACTATGGCTACACCTTC

d_call: TRBD2
j_call: TRBJ2-3
v_call: TRBV20-1
clone_size: -
cdr3_aa: CSAPRREESTDTQYF
cdr3_nt: TGCAGTGCCCCGAGGCGGGAGGAGAGCACAGATACGCAGTATTTT

d_call: -
j_call: TRBJ2-5
v_call: TRBV5-1
clone_size: -
cdr3_aa: CASSLEGTLKRTQYF
cdr3_nt: TGCGCCAGCAGCTTGGAAGGGACCCTGAAGAGGACCCAGTACTTC

d_call: TRBD2
j_call: TRBJ2-2
v_call: TRBV5-4
clone_size: -
cdr3_aa: CASSLGLDPSGDIGELFF
cdr3_nt: TGTGCCAGCAGCTTGGGGCTCGATCCTAGCGGGGATATCGGGGAGCTGTTTTTT

d_call: -
j_call: TRBJ1-5
v_call: TRBV20-1
clone_size: few
cdr3_aa: CSAGVSNQPQHF
cdr3_nt: TGCAGTGCTGGGGTTAGCAATCAGCCCCAGCATTTT

d_call: -
j_call: TRBJ2-2
v_call: TRBV20-1
clone_size: few
cdr3_aa: CSARTDTGELFF
cdr3_nt: TGCAGTGCCCGGACAGACACCGGGGAGCTGTTTTTT

d_call: TRBD2
j_call: TRBJ2-4
v_call: TRBV6-1
clone_size: many
cdr3_aa: CASSEGGSGGPPIAKNIQYF
cdr3_nt: TGTGCCAGCAGTGAAGGGGGCAGCGGGGGCCCCCCCATAGCCAAAAACATTCAGTACTTC

d_call: -
j_call: TRBJ1-6
v_call: TRBV6-5
clone_size: many
cdr3_aa: CASSYSRSSYNSPLHF
cdr3_nt: TGTGCCAGCAGTTACTCGAGGAGCTCCTATAATTCACCCCTCCACTTT

d_call: TRBD1
j_call: TRBJ2-1
v_call: TRBV7-3
clone_size: many
cdr3_aa: CASSVRGGTGPHKGQFF
cdr3_nt: TGTGCCAGCAGCGTACGAGGCGGGACAGGGCCCCATAAGGGTCAGTTCTTC

d_call: -
j_call: TRBJ2-7
v_call: TRBV29-1
clone_size: many
cdr3_aa: CSVGRASYEQYF
cdr3_nt: TGCAGCGTTGGAAGGGCCTCCTACGAGCAGTACTTC

d_call: -
j_call: TRBJ1-5
v_call: TRBV6-2/TRBV6-3
clone_size: many
cdr3_aa: CASKGQINQPQHF
cdr3_nt: TGTGCCAGTAAAGGACAGATCAATCAGCCCCAGCATTTT

d_call: TRBD2
j_call: TRBJ2-5
v_call: TRBV28
clone_size: -
cdr3_aa: CASSSWGGENQETQYF
cdr3_nt: TGTGCCAGCAGCTCCTGGGGGGGGGAGAACCAAGAGACCCAGTACTTC

d_call: -
j_call: TRBJ2-7
v_call: TRBV29-1
clone_size: many
cdr3_aa: CSVRGRGTYEQYF
cdr3_nt: TGCAGCGTTCGGGGCAGGGGAACCTACGAGCAGTACTTC

d_call: -
j_call: TRBJ1-1
v_call: TRBV20-1
clone_size: -
cdr3_aa: CSARESGNTEAFF
cdr3_nt: TGCAGTGCTAGAGAATCCGGGAACACTGAAGCTTTCTTT

d_call: -
j_call: TRBJ2-7
v_call: TRBV6-2/TRBV6-3
clone_size: few
cdr3_aa: CAIATVFLEQYF
cdr3_nt: TGTGCCATTGCGACAGTTTTTTTGGAGCAGTACTTC

d_call: -
j_call: TRBJ1-4
v_call: TRBV20-1
clone_size: -
cdr3_aa: CSARVAGWAEKRFF
cdr3_nt: TGCAGTGCTAGAGTGGCAGGGTGGGCTGAAAAACGGTTTTTT